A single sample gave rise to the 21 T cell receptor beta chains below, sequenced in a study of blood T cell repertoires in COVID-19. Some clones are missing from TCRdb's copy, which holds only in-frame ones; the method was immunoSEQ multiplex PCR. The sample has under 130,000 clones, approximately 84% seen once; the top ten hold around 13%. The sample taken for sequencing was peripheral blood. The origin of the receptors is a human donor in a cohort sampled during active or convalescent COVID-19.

The CDR3 DNA is TGTGCCAGCAGCTCGGACAGGGCTAGCAATCAGCCCCAGCATTTT. This translates into CASSSDRASNQPQHF. V gene TRBV11-2 combines with J gene TRBJ1-5; 8 nucleotides line up with TRBD1. This CDR3 has 15 amino acids. The junction had 2 bases not matched to a gene; V was cut back by 4 bases and J by 0 bases. CDR1 and CDR2 from the germline V gene are SGHAT and FQNNGV.

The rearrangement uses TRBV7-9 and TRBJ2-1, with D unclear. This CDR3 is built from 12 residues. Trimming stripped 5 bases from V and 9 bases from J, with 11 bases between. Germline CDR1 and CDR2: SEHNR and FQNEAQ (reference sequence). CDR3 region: CASSLQTLEQFF. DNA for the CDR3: TGTGCCAGCAGCCTTCAGACACTTGAGCAGTTCTTC.

The CDR3 DNA reads as TGTGCCAGCAGTCCCCCGGGGGGTAGCACAGATACGCAGTATTTT. Protein product: CASSPPGGSTDTQYF. The V gene is TRBV28, the J gene TRBJ2-3, with TRBD2 matching 7 bases. The CDR3 contains 15 residues. The germline CDR1 and CDR2 sequences are MDHEN and SYDVKM. With V trimmed by 5 bases and J by 0 bases, 5 bases remained unmatched. Full variable domain (outside the CDR3, taken from reference TRBV28 and TRBJ2-3): DVKVTQSSRYLVKRTGEKVFLECVQDMDHENMFWYRQDPGLGLRLIYFSYDVKMKEKGDIPEGYSVSREKKERFSLILESASTNQTSMYLCASSPPGGSTDTQYFGPGTRLTVL.

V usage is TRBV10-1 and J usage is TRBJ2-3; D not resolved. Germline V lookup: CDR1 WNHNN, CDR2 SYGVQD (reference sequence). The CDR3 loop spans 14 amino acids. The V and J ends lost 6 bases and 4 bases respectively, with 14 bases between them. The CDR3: CASRQMHQADTQYF. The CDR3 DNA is TGCGCCAGCAGGCAAATGCATCAGGCAGATACGCAGTATTTT.

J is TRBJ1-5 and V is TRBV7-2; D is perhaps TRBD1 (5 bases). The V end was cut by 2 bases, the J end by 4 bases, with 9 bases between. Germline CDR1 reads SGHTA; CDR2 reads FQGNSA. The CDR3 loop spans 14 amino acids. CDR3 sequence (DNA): TGTGCCAGCAGCTTATATGGGGGGAATCAGCCCCAGCATTTT. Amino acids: CASSLYGGNQPQHF.

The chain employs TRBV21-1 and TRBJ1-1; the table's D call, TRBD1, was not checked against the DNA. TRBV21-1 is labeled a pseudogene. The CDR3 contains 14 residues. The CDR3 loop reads CASSKDGSYAEAFF. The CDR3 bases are TGTGCCAGCAGCAAAGATGGCAGTTACGCTGAAGCTTTCTTT.

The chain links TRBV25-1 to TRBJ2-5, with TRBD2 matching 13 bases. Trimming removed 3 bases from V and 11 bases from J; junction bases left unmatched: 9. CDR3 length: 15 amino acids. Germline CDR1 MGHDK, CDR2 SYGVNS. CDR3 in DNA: TGTGCCAGCAGTGATCCCCGGACTAGCGGGGGCCCGCAGTACTTC. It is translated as CASSDPRTSGGPQYF.

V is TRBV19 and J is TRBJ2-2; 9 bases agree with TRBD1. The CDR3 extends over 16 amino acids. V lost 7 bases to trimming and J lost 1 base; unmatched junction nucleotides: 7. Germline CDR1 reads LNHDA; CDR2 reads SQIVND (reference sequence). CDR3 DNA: TGTGCCAGTAATACTCTGGGACAGGGGAACACCGGGGAGCTGTTTTTT. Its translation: CASNTLGQGNTGELFF.

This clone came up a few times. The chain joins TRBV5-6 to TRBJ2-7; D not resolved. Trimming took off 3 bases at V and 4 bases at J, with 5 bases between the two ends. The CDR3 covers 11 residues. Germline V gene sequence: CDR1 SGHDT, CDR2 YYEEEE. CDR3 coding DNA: TGTGCCAGCAGCTCCAGTTACGAGCAGTACTTC. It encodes CASSSSYEQYF.

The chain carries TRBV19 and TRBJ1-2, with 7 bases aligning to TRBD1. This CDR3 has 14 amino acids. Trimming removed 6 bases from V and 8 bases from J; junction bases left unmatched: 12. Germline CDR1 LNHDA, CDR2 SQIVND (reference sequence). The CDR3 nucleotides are TGTGCCAGTAGGGGACGGCAGGGGGGTGACGGCTACACCTTC. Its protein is CASRGRQGGDGYTF.

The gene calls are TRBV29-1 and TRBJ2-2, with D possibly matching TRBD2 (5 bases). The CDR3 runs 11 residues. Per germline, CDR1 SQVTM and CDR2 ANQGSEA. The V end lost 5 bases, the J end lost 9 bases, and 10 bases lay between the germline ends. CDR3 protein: CSVSASRELFF. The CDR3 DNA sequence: TGCAGCGTTTCCGCTAGCAGGGAGCTGTTTTTT.

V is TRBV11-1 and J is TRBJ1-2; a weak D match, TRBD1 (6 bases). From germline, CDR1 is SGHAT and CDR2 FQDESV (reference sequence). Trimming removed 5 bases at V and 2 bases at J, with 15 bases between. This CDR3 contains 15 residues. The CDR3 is CASSRQSGANYGYTF. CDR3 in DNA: TGTGCCAGCAGCCGGCAGTCAGGGGCGAACTATGGCTACACCTTC.

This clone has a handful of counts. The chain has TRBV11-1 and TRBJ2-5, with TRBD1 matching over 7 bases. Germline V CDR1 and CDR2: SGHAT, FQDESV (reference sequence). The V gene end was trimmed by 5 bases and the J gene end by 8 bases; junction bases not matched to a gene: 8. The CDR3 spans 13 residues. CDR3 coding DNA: TGTGCCAGCAGCCCTGGACAGGTTCGAACCCAGTACTTC. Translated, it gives CASSPGQVRTQYF.

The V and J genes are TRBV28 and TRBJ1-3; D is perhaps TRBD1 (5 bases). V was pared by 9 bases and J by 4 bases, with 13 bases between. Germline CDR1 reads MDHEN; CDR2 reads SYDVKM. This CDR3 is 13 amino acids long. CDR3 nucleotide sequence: TGTGCCAGTAAGACAGTACCGGGAAACACCATATATTTT. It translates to CASKTVPGNTIYF.

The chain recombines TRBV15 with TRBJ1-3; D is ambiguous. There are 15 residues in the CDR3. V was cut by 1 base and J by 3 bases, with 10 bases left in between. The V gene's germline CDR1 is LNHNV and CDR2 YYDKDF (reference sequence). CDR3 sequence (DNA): TGTGCCACCAGCAGAGGCGGGTCTGGTGGAAACACCATATATTTT. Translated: CATSRGGSGGNTIYF.

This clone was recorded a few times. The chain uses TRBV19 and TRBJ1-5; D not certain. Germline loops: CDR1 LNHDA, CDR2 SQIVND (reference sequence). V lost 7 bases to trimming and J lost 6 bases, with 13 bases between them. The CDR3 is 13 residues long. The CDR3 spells CASISRDGQPQHF. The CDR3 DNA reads TGTGCCAGTATATCCCGCGATGGTCAGCCCCAGCATTTT.

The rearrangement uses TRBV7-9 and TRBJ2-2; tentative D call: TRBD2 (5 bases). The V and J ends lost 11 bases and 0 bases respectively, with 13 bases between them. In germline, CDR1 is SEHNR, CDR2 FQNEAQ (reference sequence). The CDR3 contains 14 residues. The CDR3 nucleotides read TGTGCCTCAAAGCAGGAGGCGAACACCGGGGAGCTGTTTTTT. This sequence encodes CASKQEANTGELFF.

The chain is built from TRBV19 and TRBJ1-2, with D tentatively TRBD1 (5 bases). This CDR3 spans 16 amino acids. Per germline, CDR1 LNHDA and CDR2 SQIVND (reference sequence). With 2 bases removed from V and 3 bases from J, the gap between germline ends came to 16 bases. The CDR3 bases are TGTGCCAGTAGTATACAGGGTACTGTTGTGGACTATGGCTACACCTTC. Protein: CASSIQGTVVDYGYTF.

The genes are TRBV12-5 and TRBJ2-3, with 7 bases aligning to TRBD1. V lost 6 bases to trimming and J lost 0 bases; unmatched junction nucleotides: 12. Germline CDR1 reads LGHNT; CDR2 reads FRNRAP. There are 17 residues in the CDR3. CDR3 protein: CASGINKGAASTDTQYF. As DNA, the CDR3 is TGTGCTAGTGGGATCAACAAGGGGGCTGCTAGCACAGATACGCAGTATTTT.

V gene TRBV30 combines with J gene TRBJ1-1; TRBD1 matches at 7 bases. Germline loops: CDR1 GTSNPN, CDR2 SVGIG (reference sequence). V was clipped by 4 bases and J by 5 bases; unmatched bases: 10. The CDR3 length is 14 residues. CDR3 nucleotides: TGTGCCTGGAATTTGCGGGAGGGGGCGACTGAAGCTTTCTTT. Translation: CAWNLREGATEAFF.

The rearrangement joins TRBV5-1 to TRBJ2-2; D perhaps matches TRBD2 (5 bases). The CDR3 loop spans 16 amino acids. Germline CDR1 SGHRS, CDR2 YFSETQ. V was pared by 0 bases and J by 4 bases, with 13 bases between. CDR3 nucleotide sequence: TGCGCCAGCAGCTTGGATCCCGGAGGACTCACCGGGGAGCTGTTTTTT. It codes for CASSLDPGGLTGELFF.